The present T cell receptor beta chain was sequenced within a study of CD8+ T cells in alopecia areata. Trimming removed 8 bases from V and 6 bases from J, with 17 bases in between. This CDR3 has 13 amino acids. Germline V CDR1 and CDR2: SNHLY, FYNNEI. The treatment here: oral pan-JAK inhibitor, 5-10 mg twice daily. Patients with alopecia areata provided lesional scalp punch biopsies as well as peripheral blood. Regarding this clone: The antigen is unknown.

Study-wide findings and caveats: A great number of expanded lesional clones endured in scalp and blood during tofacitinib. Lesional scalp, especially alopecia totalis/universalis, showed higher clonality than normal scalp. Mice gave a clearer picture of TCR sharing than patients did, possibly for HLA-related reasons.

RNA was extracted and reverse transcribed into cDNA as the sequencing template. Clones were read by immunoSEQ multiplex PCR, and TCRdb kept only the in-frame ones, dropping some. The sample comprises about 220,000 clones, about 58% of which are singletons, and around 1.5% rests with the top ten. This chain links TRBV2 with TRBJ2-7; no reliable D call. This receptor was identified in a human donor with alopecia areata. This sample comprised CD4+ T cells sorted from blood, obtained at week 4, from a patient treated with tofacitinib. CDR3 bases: TGTGCCAGCGGGCCCAGAGCGACTTCCGAGCAGTACTTC. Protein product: CASGPRATSEQYF. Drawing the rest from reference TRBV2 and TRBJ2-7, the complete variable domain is EPEVTQTPSHQVTQMGQEVILRCVPISNHLYFYWYRQILGQKVEFLVSFYNNEISEKSEIFDDQFSVERPDGSNFTLKIRSTKLEDSAMYFCASGPRATSEQYFGPGTRLTVT.